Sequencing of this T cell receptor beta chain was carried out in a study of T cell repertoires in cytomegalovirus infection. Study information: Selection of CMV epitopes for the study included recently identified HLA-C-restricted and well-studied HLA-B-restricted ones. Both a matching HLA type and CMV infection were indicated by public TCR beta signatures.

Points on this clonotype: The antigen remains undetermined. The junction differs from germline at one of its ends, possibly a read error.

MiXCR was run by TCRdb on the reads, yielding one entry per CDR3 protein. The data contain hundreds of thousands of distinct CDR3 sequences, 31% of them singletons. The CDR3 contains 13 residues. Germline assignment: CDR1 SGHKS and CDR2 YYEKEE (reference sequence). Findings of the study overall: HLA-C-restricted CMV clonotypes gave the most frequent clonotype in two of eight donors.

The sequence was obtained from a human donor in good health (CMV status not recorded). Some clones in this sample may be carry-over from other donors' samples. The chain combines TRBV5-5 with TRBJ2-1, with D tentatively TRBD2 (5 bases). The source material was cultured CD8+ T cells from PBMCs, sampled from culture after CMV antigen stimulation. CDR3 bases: TGTGCCGGCAGCTTGGAGGTCTACAATGAGCAGTTCTTC. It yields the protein CAGSLEVYNEQFF.